The rows below give T cell receptor beta chains drawn from one sample of a study of cytomegalovirus exposure and HLA in healthy donors. Profiling relied on immunoSEQ multiplex PCR, and the TCRdb table lists in-frame clones only, not all of them. The table lists fewer than 130,000 clones, with 0.55% to 0.6% in the top ten. The sample taken for sequencing was PBMCs. The receptors stem from a man aged 45-60 years in good health and CMV-seronegative. CDR3s leave out the opening cysteine and the closing phenylalanine or tryptophan.

v_call: TRBV9; j_call: TRBJ2-2; cdr3_length: 15; cdr3_aa: ASSVSTSGGPTGELF
v_call: TRBV5-6; j_call: .; cdr3_length: 13; cdr3_aa: ASSLASGGLYEQY
v_call: TRBV14; j_call: TRBJ1-1; cdr3_length: 11; cdr3_aa: ASSLIVNTEAF
v_call: TRBV29-1; j_call: TRBJ1-1; cdr3_length: 12; cdr3_aa: SVGGDGRTAEAF
v_call: TRBV25-1; j_call: TRBJ1-1; cdr3_length: 13; cdr3_aa: ASSWGGSSRTEAF
v_call: TRBV11-3; j_call: TRBJ2-7; cdr3_length: 12; cdr3_aa: ASSLLVNSYEQY
v_call: TRBV7-8; j_call: TRBJ2-3; cdr3_length: 12; cdr3_aa: ASSANRVADTQY
v_call: TRBV15; j_call: TRBJ2-7; cdr3_length: 13; cdr3_aa: ATSGIGTAAYEQY
v_call: TRBV4-3; j_call: TRBJ2-1; cdr3_length: 13; cdr3_aa: ASSQETATYNEQF
v_call: TRBV6-1; j_call: TRBJ1-5; cdr3_length: 12; cdr3_aa: ASRDRGGNQPQH
v_call: TRBV11-3; j_call: TRBJ2-7; cdr3_length: 13; cdr3_aa: ASSRRTASTYEQY
v_call: TRBV5-1; j_call: TRBJ1-1; cdr3_length: 13; cdr3_aa: ASSLGAGENTEAF
v_call: TRBV30; j_call: TRBJ1-5; cdr3_length: 13; cdr3_aa: AWSTGGTSNQPQH
v_call: TRBV29-1; j_call: TRBJ1-2; cdr3_length: 14; cdr3_aa: SVEHPLGFRRYGYT
v_call: TRBV27; j_call: TRBJ2-7; cdr3_length: 13; cdr3_aa: ASSLGRGNSYEQY
v_call: TRBV7-9; j_call: TRBJ2-1; cdr3_length: 11; cdr3_aa: ASSPSGVLEQF
v_call: TRBV19; j_call: TRBJ2-3; cdr3_length: 12; cdr3_aa: ASSWSGGVDTQY
v_call: TRBV19; j_call: TRBJ1-3; cdr3_length: 11; cdr3_aa: ASSIAGPNTIY